This paragraph reports one T cell receptor (beta chain). One end of the junction does not line up with germline, which may come from a read error. The source of the sample is a study of tumor-infiltrating lymphocytes in primary liver carcinoma. On the study more broadly: Yields of productive TCRbeta reads ranged from roughly 3.5 to 7.5 million per sample and were similar across tissue types.

TCR beta cDNA was reverse-transcribed from about 500 ng of total RNA. The reaction used a constant-region primer and ProtoScript II reverse transcriptase. Modified slightly, ARM-PCR produced TCR beta libraries over three nested multiplex PCR rounds. Use of TRBV1-TRBV30 forward primers with a C-beta reverse primer characterized the first two PCR rounds, which lasted nine to eleven cycles each. TCRdb re-derived calls from the multiplex PCR reads in MiXCR, one entry per CDR3 protein. The sample yields approximately 80,000 distinct CDR3 sequences, approximately 70% seen once. Co-extraction yielded RNA and DNA from 20-30 mg of unsorted bulk tissue. This CDR3 has 14 residues. The germline V gene has CDR1 SGHNT and CDR2 YYREEE (reference sequence).

Sample: tumor-adjacent normal liver tissue. The chain is built from TRBV5-4 and TRBJ2-3; tentatively, D is TRBD1 (5 bases). The TCR comes from a man aged 35 to 55 with primary liver carcinoma and hepatitis B virus infection. CDR3 DNA sequence: TGTGCCAGCAGCTTCAGGGTGAGCACAGATAGGCAGTATTTT. This encodes CASSFRVSTDRQYF.